This record covers a single T cell receptor (beta chain). Which antigen it targets is not known. The sample holds no much larger clone one base away, and base qualities are not on file. Healthy HIV-negative adults with no recently reported acute infections or vaccinations were included as donors. Every donor was a Caucasian adult residing in Nashville, Tennessee, USA. CD4+ T cells were enriched through magnetic negative selection, after which naive cells were positively selected on CD45RA and the remaining negative fraction served as the memory subset. After blood collection by leukapheresis, PBMCs were isolated using Ficoll-Histopaque density gradient centrifugation and then cryopreserved in the vapor phase of liquid nitrogen. Purity and quantity of every magnetically sorted T cell population were checked by analytical flow cytometry. Each sorted fraction had its genomic DNA isolated and then quantified by UV absorbance on a Nanodrop 2000c.

Using the deep immunoSEQ assay, TCR CDR3 regions were amplified from genomic DNA by multiplex PCR. Extracted genomic DNA from each cell subset was distributed evenly across all wells of several immunoSEQ 96-well plates, and each plate was treated as a replicate. For sorted subsets, approximately 190 ng of genomic DNA, equivalent to around 29,000 T cell genomes, went into each replicate PCR. The purified libraries were quantified using a Qubit 3.0 fluorometer, sized with a Bioanalyzer 2100, and then quantified again using the KAPA Library Quantification kit. Each immunoSEQ 96-well plate was sequenced on its own single-read 150-cycle Illumina NextSeq 550 flow cell. The original methods were these. The immunoSEQ output contained only junctional sequences without quality scores, so filtering could not match that applied to full-length reads. Sequences were annotated with PyIR, a Python wrapper for IgBLAST v1.9, using IMGT germline references to assign V/J genes and CDR3. Reads were filtered out if the reads had weak V/J assignments (E-value above 1e-6), no CDR3, stop codons, out-of-frame junctions, or ambiguous translated residues. V3J clonotypes were defined as sequences sharing the same inferred V gene, J gene, and CDR3 amino acid sequence. To compute the percentage overlap between repertoires, the number of shared unique clonotypes was divided by the size of the smaller repertoire. Three approaches were used to assess repertoire richness: RTK rarefaction, the Chao1 estimator, and Recon v2.1 estimates of unobserved clonotypes. For all TCRbeta clonotypes obtained by the gDNA method from several donors, generation probabilities were computed with OLGA. TCRdb provides this immuneACCESS table in a form limited to in-frame rearrangements. Some clones are lacking; in checked studies, under half of them reflect an unresolved V gene, and why the rest are absent is not known. D and trimming come from the DNA, and the V and J calls and clone size come from that table. Across this sample there are more than 850,000 clones, with about 80% seen only once. 0.4% to 0.55% of the sample comes from the top ten.

This sample was taken from a study of shared clonotypes between healthy human individuals (TCRdb year 2020). A note on the overall study: The cohort comprised a couple of women and a few men aged 18 to 49 years. To increase sequencing depth and limit assay-specific biases, different laboratories used diverse techniques to prepare libraries and sequence TCR repertoires. Per donor, leukapheresis produced somewhere between about 0.94 and 10 billion PBMCs. To estimate repertoire size and how much clonotypes are shared between individuals, the study performed deep sequencing of blood TCR repertoires from about five healthy adults. For each donor, three plates each were used for CD4 naive and CD4 memory, two plates were used for CD8 naive, and one plate was used for CD8 memory.

The germline V and J ends show losses of 1 base and 4 bases respectively, and no gene match explains 13 bases of the junction. Inclusive of the bounding cysteine and phenylalanine, the CDR3 is 19 residues long. Only CDR3 DNA is held: 57 bases, read in frame from base 1. The germline V gene encodes CDR1 LNHNV and CDR2 YYDKDF (reference sequence). The study at large found these results: Roughly 5.2% of naive CD4, around 3.5% of naive CD8, about 2.4% of memory CD4, and about 0.4% of memory CD8 clonotypes were shared across several donors. Higher generation probabilities were observed for clonotypes shared by all four sorted-subset donors than for non-shared clonotypes. The small number of donors limited the genetic and exposure-history diversity represented. Rarefaction of sorted-subset datasets indicated incomplete sequencing despite the large sequencing depth. Only blood was sampled, and tissue TCR repertoires likely differ from those in blood. Based on pairwise subsampling, the degree of clonotype sharing among donors was expected to be affected by sequencing depth. Naive subsets generally had larger estimated clonotype richness than memory subsets did.

This chain is built from TRBV15 and TRBJ2-5; 12 junctional bases match TRBD2. This sequence was found in a man younger than 35 in good health. Some clones in this sample may be carry-over from other donors' samples. The material sequenced was memory CD4+ T cells from PBMCs. Per the publication, the cell subset or site label means: CD45RA-negative fraction. CDR3 protein: CATSRVSGLAGGLGETQYF. The base sequence is TGTGCCACCAGCAGAGTCTCAGGGCTAGCGGGAGGGCTGGGAGAGACCCAGTACTTC. The full variable domain, completed from the reference TRBV15 and TRBJ2-5 proteins outside the CDR3, reads DAMVIQNPRYQVTQFGKPVTLSCSQTLNHNVMYWYQQKSSQAPKLLFHYYDKDFNNEADTPDNFQSRRPNTSFCFLDIRSPGLGDTAMYLCATSRVSGLAGGLGETQYFGPGTRLLVL.